This T cell receptor beta chain was captured by sequencing in a study of blood T cell repertoires in COVID-19. Study details: Collection of acute and convalescent COVID-19 samples took place in the United States, Italy and Spain.

The germline V and J ends were trimmed by 1 base and 4 bases, with 13 bases remaining between them. Germline assignment: CDR1 SEHNR and CDR2 FQNEAQ (reference sequence). The length of the CDR3 is 15 residues. The assay was immunoSEQ multiplex PCR, and TCRdb's table has in-frame clones only and misses some. Among about 260,000 clones listed, about 88% were seen once. Material: peripheral blood. The V and J genes are TRBV7-9 and TRBJ1-2, with D hard to call. This clonotype originated in a man aged 60-69 years who had recovered from COVID-19. CDR3 coding DNA: TGTGCCAGCAGCTTAGGCGGTCGCAGAGGCTATGGCTACACCTTC. Protein sequence: CASSLGGRRGYGYTF. Drawing the rest from reference TRBV7-9 and TRBJ1-2, the complete variable domain is DTGVSQNPRHKITKRGQNVTFRCDPISEHNRLYWYRQTLGQGPEFLTYFQNEAQLEKSRLLSDRFSAERPKGSFSTLEIQRTEQGDSAMYLCASSLGGRRGYGYTFGSGTRLTVV.